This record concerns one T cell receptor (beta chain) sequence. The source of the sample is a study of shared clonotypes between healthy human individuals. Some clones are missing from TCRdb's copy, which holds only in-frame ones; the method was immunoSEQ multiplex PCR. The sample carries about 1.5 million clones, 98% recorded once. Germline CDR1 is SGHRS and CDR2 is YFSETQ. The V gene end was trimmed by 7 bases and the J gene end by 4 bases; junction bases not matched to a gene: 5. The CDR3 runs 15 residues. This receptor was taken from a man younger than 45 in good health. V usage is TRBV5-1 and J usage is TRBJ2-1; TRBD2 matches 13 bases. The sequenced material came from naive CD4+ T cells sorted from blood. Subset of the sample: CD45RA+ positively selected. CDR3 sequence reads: CASAGGLAGYNEQFF. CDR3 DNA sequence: TGCGCCAGCGCTGGGGGACTAGCGGGATACAATGAGCAGTTCTTC.